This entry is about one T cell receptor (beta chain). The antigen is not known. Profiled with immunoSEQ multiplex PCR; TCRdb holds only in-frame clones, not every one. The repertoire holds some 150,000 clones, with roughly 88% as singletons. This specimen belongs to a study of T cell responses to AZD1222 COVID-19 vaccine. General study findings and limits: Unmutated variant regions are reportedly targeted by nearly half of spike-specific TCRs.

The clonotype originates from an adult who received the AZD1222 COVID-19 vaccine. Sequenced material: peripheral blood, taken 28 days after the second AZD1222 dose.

The CDR3 loop reads CASSQTGTLTAEAFF. The CDR3 coding sequence is TGTGCCAGTAGTCAGACCGGGACTCTCACCGCTGAAGCTTTCTTT. The V call is TRBV19, the J call TRBJ1-1, with a possible D match to TRBD1 (5 bases). Germline-derived CDR1 and CDR2 are LNHDA and SQIVND (reference sequence). CDR3 length: 15 amino acids. The V and J ends lost 5 bases and 6 bases respectively, with 19 bases between them.